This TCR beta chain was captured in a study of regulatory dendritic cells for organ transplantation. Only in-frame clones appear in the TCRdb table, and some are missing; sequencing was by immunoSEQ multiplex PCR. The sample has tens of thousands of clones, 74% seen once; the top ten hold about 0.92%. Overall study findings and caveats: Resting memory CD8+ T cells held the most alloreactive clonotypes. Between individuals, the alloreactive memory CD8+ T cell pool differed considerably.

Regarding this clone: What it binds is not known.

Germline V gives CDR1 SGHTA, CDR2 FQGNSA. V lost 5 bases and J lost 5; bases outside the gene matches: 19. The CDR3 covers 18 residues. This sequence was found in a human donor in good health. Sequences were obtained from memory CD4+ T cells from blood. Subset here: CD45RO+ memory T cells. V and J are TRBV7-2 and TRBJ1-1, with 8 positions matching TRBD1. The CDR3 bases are TGTGCCAGCAGCCCCCTTATCGGGTTTGACAGGGGAAATACTGAAGCTTTCTTT. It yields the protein CASSPLIGFDRGNTEAFF.